This TCR beta chain derives from a study of metastatic and nonmetastatic thyroid tumors. For the study at large: It was across blood and tumor or nodule tissue from malignant and benign thyroid patients that repertoires were compared.

Methods used by the authors: The study built a papillary thyroid cancer distant-metastasis classifier from CDR3 differences across clinicopathological groups. MiXCR was used by TCRdb to re-call the PCR reads. The V and J calls follow TCRdb's processing rather than the paper's. The sample shows about 40,000 clones, 15% to 20% of them seen only once. This clone was counted ten times or more. Its antigen is as yet unknown. A read error may account for a junction end that differs from germline. In the same sample, other DNA sequences code for this CDR3. Until they underwent thyroid surgery, no patient had received any treatment. Findings of the study overall: The reported finding was significantly higher TCR beta diversity in malignant thyroid tumors relative to benign nodules, in blood and tumor.

The TCR originated in a female donor with papillary thyroid cancer or a benign thyroid nodule (not recorded which). Some clones in this sample may be carry-over from other donors' samples. Sequencing was performed on blood.

The CDR3 region is CASSIASGLKTEAFF. CDR3 nucleotide sequence: TGTGCCAGTAGTATAGCCTCGGGCCTTAAGACTGAGGCTTTCTTT. V usage is TRBV19 and J usage is TRBJ1-1; no clear D. Per the germline V gene, CDR1 is LNHDA and CDR2 is SQIVND (reference sequence). The CDR3 loop spans 15 amino acids. The whole variable domain, remainder taken from reference TRBV19 and TRBJ1-1, is DGGITQSPKYLFRKEGQNVTLSCEQNLNHDAMYWYRQDPGQGLRLIYYSQIVNDFQKGDIAEGYSVSREKKESFPLTVTSAQKNPTAFYLCASSIASGLKTEAFFGQGTRLTVV.